This TCR beta chain emerged from a study of T cell clonality in common variable immunodeficiency. This clone was recorded at least ten times. The antigen is undetermined. Read data end 3 residues before the CDR3 end; the end is taken from the germline J gene. The CDR3 spans 12 residues. Germline V lookup: CDR1 SGHDT, CDR2 YYEEEE. Study-level findings and limits: Compared with healthy controls, CVID subjects showed increased TCRbeta clonality, mostly in about a third. Reportedly, TCR beta sequences from common variable immunodeficiency showed fewer deletions and N-nucleotide insertions.

Method: immunoSEQ multiplex PCR; TCRdb's copy keeps in-frame clones and lacks some. The sample was found to contain around 30,000 clones, and every one recurs. Diagnosis required reduced IgG, IgA and/or IgM with specific antibody deficiency. Patients and controls were mostly of Caucasian heritage. The TCR sequence derives from a human donor with common variable immunodeficiency. The sample consisted of peripheral blood mononuclear cells. The V call is TRBV5-6, the J call TRBJ1-1, with unresolved D. CDR3 residues: CASSLDSGAAFF. The CDR3 bases that were read are TGTGCCAGCAGCTTGGATTCGGGTGCA.